This T cell receptor beta chain was recorded in a study of T cell clonality in common variable immunodeficiency. Overall study results and limits: Reportedly, TCR beta sequences from common variable immunodeficiency showed fewer deletions and N-nucleotide insertions. Compared with healthy controls, CVID subjects showed increased TCRbeta clonality, mostly in about a third.

Sequenced by immunoSEQ multiplex PCR; TCRdb stores in-frame clones only, minus some. In total the sample includes 20,000 or so clones, none of them seen once. Reduced serum IgG, IgA and/or IgM plus specific antibody deficiency defined CVID. Remarks on this clone: Its antigen is unknown. Read sequence stops 3 residues before the CDR3 end, and the germline J gene provides the missing end.

V trimming: 4 bases; J trimming: 4 bases; junction bases outside the gene matches: 3. The CDR3 covers 14 residues. Germline CDR1 SGHAT, CDR2 FQNNGV. The source of this sequence is a human donor with common variable immunodeficiency. J is TRBJ2-1 and V is TRBV11-2; 8 bases match TRBD1. Material: peripheral blood mononuclear cells. CDR3 sequence reads: CASSSGTGYNEQFF. Incomplete CDR3 DNA: TGTGCCAGCAGCTCCGGGACAGGTTACAATGAG.